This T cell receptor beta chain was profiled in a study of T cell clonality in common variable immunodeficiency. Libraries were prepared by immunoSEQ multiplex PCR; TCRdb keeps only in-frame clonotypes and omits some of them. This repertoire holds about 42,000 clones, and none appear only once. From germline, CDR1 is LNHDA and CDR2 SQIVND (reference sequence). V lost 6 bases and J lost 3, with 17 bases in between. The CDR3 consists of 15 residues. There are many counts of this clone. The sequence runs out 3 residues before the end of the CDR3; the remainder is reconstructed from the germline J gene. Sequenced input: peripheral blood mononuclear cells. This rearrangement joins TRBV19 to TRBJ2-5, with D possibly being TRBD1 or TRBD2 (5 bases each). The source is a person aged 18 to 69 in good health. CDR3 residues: CASRSRGGREETQYF. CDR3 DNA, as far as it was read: TGTGCCAGTAGGTCGAGGGGTGGCAGGGAAGAGACC.